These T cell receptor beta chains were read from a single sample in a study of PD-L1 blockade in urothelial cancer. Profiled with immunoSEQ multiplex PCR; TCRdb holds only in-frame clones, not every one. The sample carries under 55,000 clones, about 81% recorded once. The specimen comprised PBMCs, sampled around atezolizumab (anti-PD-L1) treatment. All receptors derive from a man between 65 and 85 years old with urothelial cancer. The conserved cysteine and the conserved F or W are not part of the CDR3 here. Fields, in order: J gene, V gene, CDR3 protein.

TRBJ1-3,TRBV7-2,ASSREGTGNTIY
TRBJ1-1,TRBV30,ACYGQSKAF
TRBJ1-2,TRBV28,AIGQGSRGYT
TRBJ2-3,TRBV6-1,ASSVGVSGDTQY
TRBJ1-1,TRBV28,ASSLADRGLTEAF
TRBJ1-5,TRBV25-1,ASSQGYQPQH
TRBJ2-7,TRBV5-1,ASSLDFYEQY
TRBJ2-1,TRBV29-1,SVEPDRGLFDEQF
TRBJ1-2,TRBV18,ASSPDSMTYGYT
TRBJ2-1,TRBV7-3,ASSSVLAGGYNEQF
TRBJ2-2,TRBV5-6,ASSFSGGLNTGELF
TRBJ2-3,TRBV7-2,ASRWRASTDTQY
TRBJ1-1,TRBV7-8,ASSLYGGTNTEAF
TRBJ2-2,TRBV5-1,ASSLYGTANTGELF
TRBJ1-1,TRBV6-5,ASSLRERGVQAF
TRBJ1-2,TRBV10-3,AISEKLKLGQGVYGYT